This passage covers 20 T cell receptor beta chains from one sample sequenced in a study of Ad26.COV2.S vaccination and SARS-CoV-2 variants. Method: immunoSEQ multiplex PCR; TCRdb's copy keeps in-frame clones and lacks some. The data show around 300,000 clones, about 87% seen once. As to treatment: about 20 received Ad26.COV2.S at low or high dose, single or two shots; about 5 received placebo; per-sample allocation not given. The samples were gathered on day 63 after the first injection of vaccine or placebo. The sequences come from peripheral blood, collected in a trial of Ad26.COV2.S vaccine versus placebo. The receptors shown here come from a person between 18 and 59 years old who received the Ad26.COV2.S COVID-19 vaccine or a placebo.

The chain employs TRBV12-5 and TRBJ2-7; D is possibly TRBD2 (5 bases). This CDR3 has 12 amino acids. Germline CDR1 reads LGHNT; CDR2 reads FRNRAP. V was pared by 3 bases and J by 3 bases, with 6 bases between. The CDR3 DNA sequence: TGTGCTAGTGGTTTAGAGGGCTACGAGCAGTACTTC. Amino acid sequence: CASGLEGYEQYF.

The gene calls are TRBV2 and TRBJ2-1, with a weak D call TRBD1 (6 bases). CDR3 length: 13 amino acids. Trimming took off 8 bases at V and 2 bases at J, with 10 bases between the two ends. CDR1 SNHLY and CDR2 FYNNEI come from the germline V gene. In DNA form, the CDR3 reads TGTGCCAGCCTACAGGGAACCTACAATGAGCAGTTCTTC. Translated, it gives CASLQGTYNEQFF.

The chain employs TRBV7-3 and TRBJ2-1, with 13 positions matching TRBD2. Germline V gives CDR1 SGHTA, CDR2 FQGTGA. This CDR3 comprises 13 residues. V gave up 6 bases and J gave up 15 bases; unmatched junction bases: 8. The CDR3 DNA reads TGTGCCAGCAGGGCCGGACTAGCGGGAGACCCGTTCTTC. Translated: CASRAGLAGDPFF.

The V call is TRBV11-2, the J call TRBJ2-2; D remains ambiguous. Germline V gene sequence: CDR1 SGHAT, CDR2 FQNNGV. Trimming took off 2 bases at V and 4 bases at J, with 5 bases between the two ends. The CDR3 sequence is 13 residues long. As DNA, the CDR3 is TGTGCCAGCAGCTTAAGGAGCACCGGGGAGCTGTTTTTT. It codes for CASSLRSTGELFF.

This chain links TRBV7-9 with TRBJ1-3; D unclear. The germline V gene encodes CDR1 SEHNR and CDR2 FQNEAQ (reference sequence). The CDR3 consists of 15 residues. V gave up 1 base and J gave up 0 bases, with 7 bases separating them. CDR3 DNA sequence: TGTGCCAGCAGCTTAGAGTTACCCTCTGGAAACACCATATATTTT. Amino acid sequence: CASSLELPSGNTIYF.

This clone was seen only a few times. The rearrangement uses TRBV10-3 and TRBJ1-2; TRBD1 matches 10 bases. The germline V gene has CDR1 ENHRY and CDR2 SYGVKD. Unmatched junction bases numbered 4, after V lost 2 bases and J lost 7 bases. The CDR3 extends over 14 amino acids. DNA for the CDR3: TGTGCCATCAGTGAGGCAGACAGGGGGCCTGGCTACACCTTC. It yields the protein CAISEADRGPGYTF.

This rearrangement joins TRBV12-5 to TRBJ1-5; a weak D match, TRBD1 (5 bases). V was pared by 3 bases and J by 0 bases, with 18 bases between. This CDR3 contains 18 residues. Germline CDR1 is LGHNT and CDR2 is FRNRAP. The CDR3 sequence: CASGLGAHGDNSNQPQHF. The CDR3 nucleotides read TGTGCTAGTGGTTTAGGGGCGCATGGGGATAATAGCAATCAGCCCCAGCATTTT.

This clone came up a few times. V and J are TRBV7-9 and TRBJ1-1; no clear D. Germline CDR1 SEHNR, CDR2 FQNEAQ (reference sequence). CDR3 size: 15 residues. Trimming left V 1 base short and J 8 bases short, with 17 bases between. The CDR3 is CASSLVGGGQPEAFF. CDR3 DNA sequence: TGTGCCAGCAGCTTAGTGGGTGGTGGGCAGCCCGAAGCTTTCTTT.

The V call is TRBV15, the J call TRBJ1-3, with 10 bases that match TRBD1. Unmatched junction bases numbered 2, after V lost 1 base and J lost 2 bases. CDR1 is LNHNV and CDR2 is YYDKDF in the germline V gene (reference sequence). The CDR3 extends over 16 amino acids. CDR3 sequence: CATSRGGQGTGNTIYF. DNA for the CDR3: TGTGCCACCAGCAGAGGGGGACAGGGGACTGGAAACACCATATATTTT.

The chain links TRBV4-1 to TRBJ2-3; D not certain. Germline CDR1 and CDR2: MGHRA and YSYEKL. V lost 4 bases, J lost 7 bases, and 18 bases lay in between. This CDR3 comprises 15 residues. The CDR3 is CASSPGGLQQYTQYF. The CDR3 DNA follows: TGCGCCAGCAGCCCCGGTGGCCTACAGCAGTATACGCAGTATTTT.

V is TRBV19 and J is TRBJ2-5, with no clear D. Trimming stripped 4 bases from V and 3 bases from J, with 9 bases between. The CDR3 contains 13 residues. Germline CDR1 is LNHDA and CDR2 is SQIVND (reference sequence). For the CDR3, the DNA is TGTGCCAGTAGTAGTGGGTCGAAAGAGACCCAGTACTTC. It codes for CASSSGSKETQYF.

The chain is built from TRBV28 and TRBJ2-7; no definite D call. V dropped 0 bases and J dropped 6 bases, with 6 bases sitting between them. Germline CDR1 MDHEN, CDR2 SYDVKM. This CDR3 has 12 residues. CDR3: CASSLWGFEQYF. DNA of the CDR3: TGTGCCAGCAGTTTATGGGGATTCGAGCAGTACTTC. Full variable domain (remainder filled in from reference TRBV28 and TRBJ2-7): DVKVTQSSRYLVKRTGEKVFLECVQDMDHENMFWYRQDPGLGLRLIYFSYDVKMKEKGDIPEGYSVSREKKERFSLILESASTNQTSMYLCASSLWGFEQYFGPGTRLTVT.

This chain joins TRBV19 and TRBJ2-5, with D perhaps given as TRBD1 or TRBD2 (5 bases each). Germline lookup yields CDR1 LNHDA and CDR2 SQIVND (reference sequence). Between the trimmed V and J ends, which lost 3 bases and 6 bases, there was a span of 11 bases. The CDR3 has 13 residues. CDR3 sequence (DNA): TGTGCCAGTAGTATTGGGGGTTCGAAGACCCAGTACTTC. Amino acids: CASSIGGSKTQYF.

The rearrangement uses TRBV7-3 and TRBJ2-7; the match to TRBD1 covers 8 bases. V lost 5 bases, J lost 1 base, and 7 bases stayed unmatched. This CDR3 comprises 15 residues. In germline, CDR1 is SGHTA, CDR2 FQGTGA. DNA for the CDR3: TGTGCCAGCAGCAAAACAGGGGGGCAGTCCTACGAGCAGTACTTC. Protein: CASSKTGGQSYEQYF.

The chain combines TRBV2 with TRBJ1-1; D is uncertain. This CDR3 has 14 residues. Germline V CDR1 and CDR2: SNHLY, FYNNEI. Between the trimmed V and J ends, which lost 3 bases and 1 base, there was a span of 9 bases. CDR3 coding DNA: TGTGCCAGCAGTGACAGACTCGGGAACACTGAAGCTTTCTTT. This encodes CASSDRLGNTEAFF.

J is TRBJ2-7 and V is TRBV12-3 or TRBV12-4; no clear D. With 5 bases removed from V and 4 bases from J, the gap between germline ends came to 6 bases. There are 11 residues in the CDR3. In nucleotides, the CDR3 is TGTGCCAGCAGTGACATTTACGAGCAGTACTTC. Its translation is CASSDIYEQYF.

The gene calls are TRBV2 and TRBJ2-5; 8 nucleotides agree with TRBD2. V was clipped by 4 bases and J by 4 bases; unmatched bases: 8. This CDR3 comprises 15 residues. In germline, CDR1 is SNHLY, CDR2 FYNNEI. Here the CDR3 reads CASSASGGTGETQYF. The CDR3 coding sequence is TGTGCCAGCAGTGCTTCGGGAGGGACCGGAGAGACCCAGTACTTC.

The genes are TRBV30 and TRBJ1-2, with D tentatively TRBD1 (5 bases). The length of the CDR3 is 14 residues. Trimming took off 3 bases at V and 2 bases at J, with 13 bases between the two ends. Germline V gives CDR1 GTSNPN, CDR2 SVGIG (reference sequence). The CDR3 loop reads CAWRPGLKNYGYTF. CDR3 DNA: TGTGCCTGGAGGCCGGGACTTAAGAACTATGGCTACACCTTC.

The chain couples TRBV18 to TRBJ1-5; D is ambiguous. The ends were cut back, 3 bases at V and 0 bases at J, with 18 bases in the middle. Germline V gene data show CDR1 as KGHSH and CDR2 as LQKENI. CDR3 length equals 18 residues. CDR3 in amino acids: CASSPGRVDYDSNQPQHF. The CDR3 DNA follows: TGTGCCAGCTCACCGGGGAGGGTTGACTATGATAGCAATCAGCCCCAGCATTTT.

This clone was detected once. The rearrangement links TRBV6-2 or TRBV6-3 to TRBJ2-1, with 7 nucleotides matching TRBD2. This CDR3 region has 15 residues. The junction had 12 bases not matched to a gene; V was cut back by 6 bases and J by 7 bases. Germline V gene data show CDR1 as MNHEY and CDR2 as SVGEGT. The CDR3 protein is CASSRLAGTLNEQFF. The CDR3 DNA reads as TGTGCCAGCAGCAGACTAGCCGGTACCCTTAATGAGCAGTTCTTC.